Here is one T cell receptor beta chain with its context. The antigen it binds to is not known. No much larger clone exists at a distance of one base, and base qualities are not known. This entry comes from a study of beta chain features in type 1 diabetes (dated by TCRdb to about 2018). For the study in its entirety: Patients and healthy donors did not differ in mean age, gender distribution, total cell number or subset yield. Across all samples, about 110 million sorted cells were examined, and cell number per subset correlated strongly with RNA yield. In the study, TCRB repertoires of sorted circulating CD4+ T cell subsets from recently diagnosed type 1 diabetes patients were compared with those of matched healthy donors. Regulatory and stem cell-like memory subsets were isolated from only 8 patients and roughly eight healthy donors, whereas naive and central memory subsets came from all 30 or so donors. Study-level results and caveats: HLA sub-analyses involved small numbers of individuals, so any influence of HLA type on TCRB rearrangement remained unresolved. At VDJ recombination sites, type 1 diabetes patients had fewer insertions and more deleted nucleotides, which implies abnormalities in thymic rearrangement. Because cDNA was sequenced instead of genomic DNA, highly expressing activated cells could be over-represented, though the groups showed no difference in activation or CD3 levels. Type 1 diabetes patients showed a moderate but significant shortening of TCRB CDR3 length in all four CD4+ subsets. The naive, central memory and regulatory TCRB repertoires appeared to resemble one another more closely among patients than among healthy donors. PCR may preferentially amplify shorter templates, but because patient and control samples were amplified and corrected together, any resulting skew would affect both groups equally.

A single peripheral blood draw of about 116 mL on average was collected from each donor into heparinised tubes. Using a panel that included CD45RO, CCR7, CD25, CD127, CD95 and CD27, naive, central memory, regulatory and stem cell-like memory CD4+ T cells were sorted on a BD FACSAria II. A purity above 95% was achieved for all sorted populations. PBMCs were isolated immediately by Lymphoprep density gradient centrifugation and stained directly without culture. Samples were stained and sorted in pairs, with one healthy donor and one patient per experiment, so that batch effects were minimized. The High Capacity cDNA Reverse Transcription Kit was used to reverse transcribe all of the isolated RNA, meaning that expressed TCRB transcripts were what got sequenced. Naive, central memory and regulatory T cell samples underwent deep immunoSEQ sequencing, averaging around 4 million total reads per sample. After sorted cells were lysed in RLT buffer, RNA was extracted with DNase-treated RNeasy Micro or Mini kits, with the choice depending on cell number. Each cell subset was processed separately to prevent cross-contamination, with patient and healthy donor samples processed together. Using the immunoSEQ multiplex PCR, TCRB sequences were amplified from cDNA into 87-bp fragments spanning the CDR3 region. Amplicons were sequenced on the Illumina HiSeq platform. Under the source paper's analysis protocol: Synthetic template baselines were used to correct PCR bias computationally, reads within Hamming distance 2 were collapsed together, and singletons that could not be merged were discarded. Reads were aligned to IMGT to assign V, D and J genes, CDR3 length, and insertions or deletions at six rearrangement sites. Within each subset, clonotype counts were normalized to the number of sorted cells before true diversity and Gini coefficients were calculated with the tcR R package. The overlap coefficient, calculated on TCRB nucleotide sequences, was used to quantify repertoire sharing. Out-of-frame TCRB sequences from naive cells were analyzed as a proxy for the pre-selection repertoire. TCRdb provides this immuneACCESS table in a form limited to in-frame rearrangements. Some clones are lacking; in checked studies, under half of them reflect an unresolved V gene, and why the rest are absent is not known. V and J calls plus clone size are reproduced from that table; the DNA served to infer D and trimming. This sample is represented by 390,000 or so clones; approximately 13% of them were singletons. The top ten constitute roughly 0.036% of the sample.

There are 15 amino acids in the CDR3, from cysteine to phenylalanine inclusive. Kept here is only the CDR3 DNA, which spans 45 bases and is read in frame from base 1. V drops 2 bases and J drops 7 bases, leaving 20 bases in between. The germline V gene gives CDR1 as SQVTM and CDR2 as ANQGSEA. Sequencing was done on a sample of naive CD4+ T cells from blood. This specimen's cell subset or site label, interpreted: true naive CD4+ T cells. This sequence originates from a man younger than 45 in good health. This chain joins TRBV29-1 to TRBJ1-1; a tentative D call is TRBD1 (5 bases match). The CDR3 here reads CSVEHRIQPESEAFF. In nucleotide form, the sequence is TGCAGCGTTGAACACAGGATACAACCCGAAAGTGAAGCTTTCTTT.